This record covers a single T cell receptor (beta chain). Germline values: CDR1 MDHEN, CDR2 SYDVKM. CDR3 length: 16 residues. Trimming pared 6 bases from V and 2 bases from J, leaving 19 bases between. The data originate from a study of blood T cell repertoires in COVID-19. Libraries were prepared by immunoSEQ multiplex PCR; TCRdb keeps only in-frame clonotypes and omits some of them. The sample holds tens of thousands of clones, approximately 86% seen once. The V call is TRBV28, the J call TRBJ1-2, with D tentatively TRBD1 (5 bases). The receptor was derived from a man older than 75 with active COVID-19. Sequencing was performed on peripheral blood. This CDR3 is CASSITGGKENYGYTF. Written as DNA, the CDR3 is TGTGCCAGCAGCATAACTGGGGGGAAGGAGAACTATGGCTACACCTTC.